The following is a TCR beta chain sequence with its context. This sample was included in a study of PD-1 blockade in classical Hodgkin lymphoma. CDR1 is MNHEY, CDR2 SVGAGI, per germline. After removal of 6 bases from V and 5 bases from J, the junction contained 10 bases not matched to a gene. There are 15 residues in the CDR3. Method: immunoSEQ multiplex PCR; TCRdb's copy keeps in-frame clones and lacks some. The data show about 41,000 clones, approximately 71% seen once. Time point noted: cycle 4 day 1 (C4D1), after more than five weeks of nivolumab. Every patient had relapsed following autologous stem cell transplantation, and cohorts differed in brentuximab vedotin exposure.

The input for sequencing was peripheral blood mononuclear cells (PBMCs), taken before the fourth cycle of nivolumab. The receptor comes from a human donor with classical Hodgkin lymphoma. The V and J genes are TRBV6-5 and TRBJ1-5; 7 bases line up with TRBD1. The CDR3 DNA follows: TGTGCCAGCAGACACCAGGGGGGAAGTGATCAGCCCCAGCATTTT. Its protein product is CASRHQGGSDQPQHF.